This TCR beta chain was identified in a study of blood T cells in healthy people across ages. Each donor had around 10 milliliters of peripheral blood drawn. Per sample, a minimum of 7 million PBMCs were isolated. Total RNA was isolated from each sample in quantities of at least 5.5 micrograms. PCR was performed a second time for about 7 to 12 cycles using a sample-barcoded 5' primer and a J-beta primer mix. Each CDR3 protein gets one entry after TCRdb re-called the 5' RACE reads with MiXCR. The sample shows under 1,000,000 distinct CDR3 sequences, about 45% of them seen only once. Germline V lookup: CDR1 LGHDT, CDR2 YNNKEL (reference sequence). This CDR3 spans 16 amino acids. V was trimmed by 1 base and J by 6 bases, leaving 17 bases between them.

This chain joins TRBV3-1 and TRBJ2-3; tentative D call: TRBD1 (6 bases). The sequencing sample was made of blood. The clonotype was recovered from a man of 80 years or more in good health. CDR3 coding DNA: TGTGCCAGCAGCCAAGTGGGCACAGGGAACGAGGATACGCAGTATTTT. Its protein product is CASSQVGTGNEDTQYF.